Described below is a single T cell receptor delta chain sequence and its context. Germline and junction disagree at one end, which may indicate a read error. The data originate from a study of gamma-delta chains in newborns, infants, children. Overall study: Microbial exposure reportedly drives polyclonal innate γδ T cell expansion after birth.

The CDR3 totals 18 residues. The germline CDR1 and CDR2 sequences are GEAIGNYY and EKD. TCRdb fed the reads to CATT. In the table there are fewer than 14,000 delta-chain clones, 3.5% of which are singletons. Sequenced sample: blood. The chain joins TRDV2 to TRDJ3; D perhaps matches TRDD3 (5 bases). This clonotype was sampled from a child who was a newborn, infant or young child, either healthy, febrile or measles-vaccinated (not recorded which). In nucleotides, the CDR3 is TGTGCCTGTGACATTGTTGGGGAAAGCTCCCGGGACACCCGACAGATGTTTTTC. It specifies CACDIVGESSRDTRQMFF.